Here is one TCR beta chain with its context. Its antigen is still unknown. At one end, the junction sequence differs from germline, possibly due to a read error. The sample is drawn from a study of cytomegalovirus exposure and HLA in healthy donors. Measured with immunoSEQ multiplex PCR; TCRdb has only the in-frame clones, and not every one. The sample lists about 350,000 clones; about 90% were seen once. General study results and limits: Subsequent analysis of the approximately 120 validation repertoires found a tendency for first-cohort TCR clusters to co-occur. In vitro confirmation showed three CMV-associated chains to be CMV antigen specific. Reportedly, cytomegalovirus status was diagnosed with high sensitivity and specificity. The study designated over 150 TCR beta chains cytomegalovirus-associated.

The TCR was taken from a woman in her 30s in good health and CMV-seropositive. What was sequenced was PBMCs.

In DNA, the CDR3 is TGTGCCACCAGCAGAGGCGGGAGGGCCTATAATGAGCAGTTCTTC. As protein: CATSRGGRAYNEQFF. This chain uses TRBV15 with TRBJ2-1, with 9 bases lining up with TRBD2. Looked up from germline, CDR1 is LNHNV and CDR2 is YYDKDF (reference sequence). The CDR3 totals 15 residues.